This entry lists 8 T cell receptor beta chains sequenced from one sample in a study of blood T cell repertoires in COVID-19. Generated by immunoSEQ multiplex PCR, the TCRdb table keeps only in-frame clones and is missing some. Seen here are around 340,000 clones, around nine tenths observed once, and the top ten hold 0.95% to 1.1%. Sequenced: PBMCs or T cells enriched from blood (not recorded which). The source is a woman between 25 and 40 years old who had been exposed to COVID-19.

The chain joins TRBV7-9 to TRBJ2-1; 9 nucleotides agree with TRBD2. This CDR3 contains 15 residues. Trimming at V came to 5 bases and at J to 6 bases, leaving 8 bases not matched to a gene. The germline V gene has CDR1 SEHNR and CDR2 FQNEAQ (reference sequence). CDR3 in DNA: TGTGCCAGCAGCCAGACTAGCGGCATGGTCAATGAGCAGTTCTTC. It encodes CASSQTSGMVNEQFF.

In this sample, this clone turned up once. This sequence joins TRBV7-6 and TRBJ1-5; a weak D match, TRBD1 (5 bases). This CDR3 region has 14 residues. In germline, CDR1 is SGHVS, CDR2 FNYEAQ. V gave up 7 bases and J gave up 7 bases, with 17 bases separating them. The CDR3 nucleotides read TGTGCCAGCACCGAAACGGCAGGGCGGCAGCCCCAGCATTTT. This encodes CASTETAGRQPQHF.

V gene TRBV10-3 combines with J gene TRBJ2-7; maybe TRBD2 (7 bases). Trimming left V 6 bases short and J 0 bases short, with 27 bases between. Germline V CDR1 and CDR2: ENHRY, SYGVKD. The CDR3 length is 19 residues. The chain's CDR3 is CAIRGGQGLLGLSSYEQYF. CDR3 nucleotides: TGTGCCATCAGGGGGGGGCAGGGACTATTAGGACTTAGCTCCTACGAGCAGTACTTC.

V usage is TRBV6-5 and J usage is TRBJ1-3; 8 bases agree with TRBD1. The CDR3 length is 15 residues. Trimming took 5 bases from V and 2 from J; bases not matched to a gene: 5. Looked up from germline, CDR1 is MNHEY and CDR2 is SVGAGI. CDR3 nucleotide sequence: TGTGCCAGCAGTACAGGGGGAAACGCTGGAAACACCATATATTTT. Its translation is CASSTGGNAGNTIYF.

The gene calls are TRBV10-3 and TRBJ2-7; TRBD2 agrees at 7 bases. With 5 bases clipped from V and 7 bases from J, the junction kept 14 bases outside the gene matches. This CDR3 has 15 residues. Germline assignment: CDR1 ENHRY and CDR2 SYGVKD. DNA for the CDR3: TGTGCCATCAGTCAACCTGGACTAGGGGCGGGTGAGCAGTACTTC. It translates to CAISQPGLGAGEQYF.

The chain has TRBV7-9 and TRBJ2-7, with 8 bases identical to TRBD1. Germline CDR1 is SEHNR and CDR2 is FQNEAQ (reference sequence). Trimming took 5 bases from V and 5 from J; bases not matched to a gene: 14. CDR3 length: 16 amino acids. For the CDR3, the DNA is TGTGCCAGCAGCCCGGGACAGGACAGAAGGGTCCACGAGCAGTACTTC. Translation gives CASSPGQDRRVHEQYF.

The chain recombines TRBV4-1 with TRBJ2-5; 12 bases agree with TRBD2. CDR3 length equals 18 residues. Germline V gene lookup returns CDR1 MGHRA and CDR2 YSYEKL. With 3 bases clipped from V and 2 bases from J, the junction kept 10 bases outside the gene matches. For the CDR3, the DNA is TGCGCCAGCAGCCACTCCGGGACTAGCGGGCACGATCAAGAGACCCAGTACTTC. This encodes CASSHSGTSGHDQETQYF.

This chain links TRBV19 with TRBJ2-1; 9 bases line up with TRBD2. The CDR3 is 16 amino acids. J lost 6 bases, V lost 4 bases, and 10 bases had no gene match. Germline-derived CDR1 and CDR2 are LNHDA and SQIVND (reference sequence). The CDR3 region is CASSTPAGGDFNEQFF. CDR3 sequence (DNA): TGTGCCAGTAGTACCCCGGCGGGAGGGGATTTCAATGAGCAGTTCTTC. The variable domain in full, completed from reference TRBV19 and TRBJ2-1, reads DGGITQSPKYLFRKEGQNVTLSCEQNLNHDAMYWYRQDPGQGLRLIYYSQIVNDFQKGDIAEGYSVSREKKESFPLTVTSAQKNPTAFYLCASSTPAGGDFNEQFFGPGTRLTVL.